Listed below are T cell receptor beta chains from one sample, sequenced in a study of T cells in Graves' hyperthyroidism and ophthalmopathy. TCRdb re-called the multiplex PCR reads with MiXCR, one entry per CDR3 protein. The sample has around 430,000 distinct CDR3 sequences, 14% to 15% seen once; the top ten hold 32%. Input material: blood. Receptor source: a woman aged 25 to 39 with Graves' hyperthyroidism. Both conserved end residues are part of each CDR3. The D gene is left open where the match is weak. The size entry is marked missing in some rows and otherwise reads once, few, many or a size class.

abundance,v_gene,j_gene,d_gene,CDR3aa
few,TRBV20-1,TRBJ2-1,-,CSADDRGRNNEQFF
-,TRBV24-1,TRBJ2-1,-,CATSDPTQGYNEQFF
-,TRBV10-1,TRBJ2-3,-,CASSDGTSTDTRYF
many,TRBV6-1,TRBJ2-2,TRBD2,CASSRTSGRGANTGELFF
many,TRBV20-1,TRBJ1-1,-,CRSGDGTEAFF
-,TRBV6-4,TRBJ1-1,-,CASLIGTEAFF
-,TRBV7-3,TRBJ2-3,-,CASSSGTGTRTQYF
many,TRBV5-1,TRBJ2-3,TRBD2,CASRRLAGETDTQYF
few,TRBV4-2,TRBJ1-5,-,CASSQGGGLKQPQHF
-,TRBV7-2,TRBJ2-5,TRBD2,CASSLGASGRYGETQYF
many,TRBV30,TRBJ2-2,TRBD2,CAWRREGTGELFF
few,TRBV24-1,TRBJ2-2,-,CATSGAGYTGELFF
many,TRBV2,TRBJ1-1,-,CASRGKRGILNTEAFF
-,TRBV5-1,TRBJ2-1,TRBD1,CASSKQTGSYNEQFF
few,TRBV5-1,TRBJ1-4,-,CASSLAVYGEKLFF
few,TRBV29-1,TRBJ2-7,-,CSVVSISYEQYF
many,TRBV11-2,TRBJ2-7,TRBD1,CASRARDSSSHEQYF
few,TRBV6-2/TRBV6-3,TRBJ2-3,-,CASRRTPRDTQYF
-,TRBV2,TRBJ2-7,TRBD2,CASRHLADRHEQYF
few,TRBV4-2,TRBJ2-2,TRBD2,CASSQQGTSSLGELFF
many,TRBV30,TRBJ2-3,-,CAWSLRGTDTQYF
few,TRBV7-2,TRBJ2-7,TRBD2,CASSSTSGELYEQYF